Shown below are 20 T cell receptor beta chains from a single sample sequenced in a study of blood T cell repertoires in COVID-19 (dated by TCRdb to about 2020). Library preparation was by the immunoSEQ multiplex PCR assay. Here the immuneACCESS table is served through TCRdb, limited to in-frame sequences with V and J called. Missing clones are a known gap in these copies; in checked studies unresolved V genes cover under half, and the rest lacks a known reason. Within this sample are 90,000 to 110,000 clones, with roughly 84% of them counted one time only. The ten largest clones take up around 8% of the sample. The specimen sequenced was peripheral blood. All receptors come from a woman of 80 years or more with active or convalescent COVID-19.

The rearrangement uses TRBV7-3 and TRBJ2-7; 10 nucleotides line up with TRBD1. V dropped 6 bases and J dropped 6; count of bases not matched to a gene: 14. CDR1 and CDR2 (germline): SGHTA, FQGTGA. The CDR3 spans 16 residues. The CDR3 loop reads CASSLAGTGEFGEQYF. The CDR3 region has the DNA TGTGCCAGCAGTCTAGCCGGGACAGGGGAATTTGGCGAGCAGTACTTC.

This chain connects TRBV5-6 to TRBJ1-2; unclear D gene. Germline V CDR1 and CDR2: SGHDT, YYEEEE. The length of the CDR3 is 16 residues. V shed 4 bases and J shed 4 bases, with 20 bases lying between them. The CDR3 region is CASSEGGSGTPYGYTF. The CDR3 DNA sequence: TGTGCCAGCAGCGAGGGAGGCAGCGGTACCCCCTATGGCTACACCTTC.

This clone has only a few counts. J is TRBJ2-5 and V is TRBV10-3; 8 bases line up with TRBD2. The germline V gene has CDR1 ENHRY and CDR2 SYGVKD. This CDR3 comprises 13 residues. V shed 5 bases, J shed 4 bases, and the junction held 3 bases outside the gene matches. The CDR3 nucleotides read TGTGCCATCAGTAAGACTAGCGTAGAGACCCAGTACTTC. This encodes CAISKTSVETQYF.

The rearrangement joins TRBV19 to TRBJ1-4; D gene unclear. The CDR3 totals 15 residues. Looked up from germline, CDR1 is LNHDA and CDR2 is SQIVND (reference sequence). Deletions cut 3 bases from V and 0 bases from J, with 8 bases between. CDR3 amino acids: CASSIVTATNEKLFF. For the CDR3, the DNA is TGTGCCAGTAGTATTGTAACGGCAACTAATGAAAAACTGTTTTTT.

The CDR3 sequence is CASSPGTVSSYEQYF. In DNA, the CDR3 is TGTGCCAGCAGTCCCGGGACAGTGAGCTCCTACGAGCAGTACTTC. The chain joins TRBV6-6 to TRBJ2-7; 7 nucleotides match TRBD1. In germline, CDR1 is MNHNY, CDR2 SVGAGI (reference sequence). Trimming took 5 bases from V and 0 from J; bases not matched to a gene: 7. This CDR3 region has 15 residues.

The chain employs TRBV9 and TRBJ2-5, with D hard to call. Germline-derived CDR1 and CDR2 are SGDLS and YYNGEE. The CDR3 has 14 amino acids. The V gene lost 0 bases and the J gene lost 2 bases, with 8 bases spanning the gap. The DNA of the CDR3 is TGTGCCAGCAGCGTAGGGCATCCTCAAGAGACCCAGTACTTC. As protein: CASSVGHPQETQYF.

CDR3 DNA: TGTGCCAGAACGGGACTGAAGGGTTGGGAAGAGACCCAGTACTTC. Protein product: CARTGLKGWEETQYF. The chain is built from TRBV19 and TRBJ2-5; D is perhaps TRBD2 (6 bases). V was trimmed by 9 bases and J by 3 bases, leaving 20 bases between them. This CDR3 has 15 residues. Germline CDR1 reads LNHDA; CDR2 reads SQIVND (reference sequence). Combining the CDR3 with reference TRBV19 and TRBJ2-5 gives the whole variable domain DGGITQSPKYLFRKEGQNVTLSCEQNLNHDAMYWYRQDPGQGLRLIYYSQIVNDFQKGDIAEGYSVSREKKESFPLTVTSAQKNPTAFYLCARTGLKGWEETQYFGPGTRLLVL.

A note on this clone: A single base separates this from a much larger clone, so it may be a read error. The chain carries TRBV6-5 and TRBJ1-1; D gene ambiguous. Germline V gene sequence: CDR1 MNHEY, CDR2 SVGAGI. The V gene lost 6 bases and the J gene lost 4 bases, with 6 bases spanning the gap. The CDR3 extends over 11 amino acids. The CDR3 nucleotides are TGTGCCAGCAGCTCGAGCACTGAAGCTTTCTTT. It translates to CASSSSTEAFF.

This clone occurred once. The V call is TRBV2, the J call TRBJ2-7, with a weak D call TRBD1 (6 bases). The CDR3 has 15 residues. Trimming took off 2 bases at V and 0 bases at J, with 11 bases between the two ends. CDR1 and CDR2 (germline): SNHLY, FYNNEI. For the CDR3, the DNA is TGTGCCAGCAGTGAACGAAGGGGGTACTCCTACGAGCAGTACTTC. Protein sequence: CASSERRGYSYEQYF.

The chain's CDR3 is CASSQSGRGIQQYF. The CDR3 nucleotides read TGTGCCAGCAGCCAATCCGGGAGGGGAATCCAGCAGTACTTC. J is TRBJ2-7 and V is TRBV3-1 (or the pseudogene TRBV3-2), with 8 bases identical to TRBD2. V was clipped by 2 bases and J by 8 bases; unmatched bases: 8. The CDR3 runs to 14 residues. Germline CDR1 LGHDT, CDR2 YNNKEL (reference sequence).

The gene calls are TRBV28 and TRBJ2-1; tentatively, D is TRBD1 (6 bases). V was pared by 10 bases and J by 6 bases, with 16 bases between. The CDR3 spans 13 residues. Looked up from germline, CDR1 is MDHEN and CDR2 is SYDVKM. The CDR3 DNA sequence: TGTGCCATCGACAGGCCTGAAGGCAATGAGCAGTTCTTC. The encoded protein is CAIDRPEGNEQFF.

This clone was picked up one time. The chain carries TRBV7-9 and TRBJ1-5, with 11 nucleotides matching TRBD1. Germline V lookup: CDR1 SEHNR, CDR2 FQNEAQ (reference sequence). V gave up 4 bases and J gave up 3 bases; unmatched junction bases: 2. This CDR3 has 15 residues. The CDR3 sequence: CASSSGQGANQPQHF. The CDR3 DNA is TGTGCCAGCAGCTCCGGACAGGGGGCCAATCAGCCCCAGCATTTT. The variable domain in full, completed from reference TRBV7-9 and TRBJ1-5, reads DTGVSQNPRHKITKRGQNVTFRCDPISEHNRLYWYRQTLGQGPEFLTYFQNEAQLEKSRLLSDRFSAERPKGSFSTLEIQRTEQGDSAMYLCASSSGQGANQPQHFGDGTRLSIL.

V is TRBV5-1 and J is TRBJ1-1, with D tentatively TRBD1 (6 bases). With 0 bases removed from V and 4 bases from J, the gap between germline ends came to 7 bases. The CDR3 consists of 13 residues. Looked up from germline, CDR1 is SGHRS and CDR2 is YFSETQ. As DNA, the CDR3 is TGCGCCAGCAGCTTGGGAGGGGGCACTGAAGCTTTCTTT. It encodes CASSLGGGTEAFF.

The chain couples TRBV5-6 to TRBJ1-2; 7 nucleotides match TRBD1. Germline CDR1 is SGHDT and CDR2 is YYEEEE. V gave up 2 bases and J gave up 6 bases; unmatched junction bases: 4. The CDR3 covers 13 residues. CDR3 loop: CASSLGQVDGYTF. DNA of the CDR3: TGTGCCAGCAGCTTAGGACAGGTGGATGGCTACACCTTC. Drawing the rest from reference TRBV5-6 and TRBJ1-2, the complete variable domain is DAGVTQSPTHLIKTRGQQVTLRCSPKSGHDTVSWYQQALGQGPQFIFQYYEEEERQRGNFPDRFSGHQFPNYSSELNVNALLLGDSALYLCASSLGQVDGYTFGSGTRLTVV.

This sequence joins TRBV19 and TRBJ2-5; 13 bases are shared with TRBD2. CDR1 is LNHDA and CDR2 is SQIVND in the germline V gene (reference sequence). The CDR3 has 15 amino acids. Trimming cost V 4 bases and J 5 bases; bases outside gene matches: 4. CDR3 amino acids: CASSRTSGSLETQYF. CDR3 DNA: TGTGCCAGTAGTAGGACTAGCGGGAGTCTGGAGACCCAGTACTTC. The full variable domain, its missing parts supplied by reference TRBV19 and TRBJ2-5, is DGGITQSPKYLFRKEGQNVTLSCEQNLNHDAMYWYRQDPGQGLRLIYYSQIVNDFQKGDIAEGYSVSREKKESFPLTVTSAQKNPTAFYLCASSRTSGSLETQYFGPGTRLLVL.

This chain connects TRBV24-1 to TRBJ2-1, with TRBD2 matching 7 bases. V shed 7 bases and J 8 bases; nucleotides not matched to a gene: 1. Germline-derived CDR1 and CDR2 are KGHDR and SFDVKD. This CDR3 region has 11 residues. CDR3 in amino acids: CATRGLDEQFF. The DNA of the CDR3 is TGTGCCACCAGAGGACTAGATGAGCAGTTCTTC.

This clone appeared a single time. The chain combines TRBV6-5 with TRBJ1-6, with D possibly TRBD1 on 5 matching bases. In germline, CDR1 is MNHEY, CDR2 SVGAGI. The CDR3 spans 14 residues. The V end was cut by 11 bases, the J end by 10 bases, with 21 bases between. CDR3 nucleotide sequence: TGTGCCGGGGCCGGGCGTGGCTTTAACTCACCCCTCCACTTT. Its translation: CAGAGRGFNSPLHF.

The chain has TRBV4-2 and TRBJ2-1; D unresolved. The germline V and J ends were trimmed by 2 bases and 2 bases, with 10 bases remaining between them. In germline, CDR1 is LGHNA, CDR2 YNFKEQ. There are 15 residues in the CDR3. The DNA of the CDR3 is TGTGCCAGCAGCCAACTGGCTCTTCCCTACAATGAGCAGTTCTTC. Translated, it gives CASSQLALPYNEQFF.

There are a few counts of this clone. The chain has TRBV7-2 and TRBJ1-3; 8 nucleotides align to TRBD1. The V gene end was trimmed by 2 bases and the J gene end by 0 bases; junction bases not matched to a gene: 6. CDR3 length equals 17 residues. Germline CDR1 and CDR2: SGHTA and FQGNSA. DNA of the CDR3: TGTGCCAGCAGCTTACCGCAGGGGGCTCTCTCTGGAAACACCATATATTTT. Its protein product is CASSLPQGALSGNTIYF.

The chain uses TRBV5-1 and TRBJ2-3; 12 bases fit TRBD2. Germline values: CDR1 SGHRS, CDR2 YFSETQ. Germline trimming cut 7 bases from V and 6 bases from J; bases unmatched to any gene: 9. The CDR3 length is 15 residues. In nucleotides, the CDR3 is TGCGCCAGCCGACTAGCGGGAGCCGGAGGGGATACGCAGTATTTT. It specifies CASRLAGAGGDTQYF.